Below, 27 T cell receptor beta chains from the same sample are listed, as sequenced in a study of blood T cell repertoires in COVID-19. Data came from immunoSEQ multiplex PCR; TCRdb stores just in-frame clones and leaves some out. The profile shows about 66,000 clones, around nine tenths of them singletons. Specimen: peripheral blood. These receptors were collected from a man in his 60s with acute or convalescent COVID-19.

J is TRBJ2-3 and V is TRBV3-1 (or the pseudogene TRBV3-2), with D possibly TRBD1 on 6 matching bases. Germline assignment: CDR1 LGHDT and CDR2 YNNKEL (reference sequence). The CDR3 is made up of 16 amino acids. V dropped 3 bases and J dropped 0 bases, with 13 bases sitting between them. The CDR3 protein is CASSHNRDPSTDTQYF. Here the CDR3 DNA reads TGTGCCAGCAGCCACAACAGGGACCCTAGCACAGATACGCAGTATTTT.

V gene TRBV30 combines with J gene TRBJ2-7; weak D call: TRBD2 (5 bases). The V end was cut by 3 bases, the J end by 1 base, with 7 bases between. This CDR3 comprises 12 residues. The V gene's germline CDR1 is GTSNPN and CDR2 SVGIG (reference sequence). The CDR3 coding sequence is TGTGCCTGGAGGGGAGAGTCCTACGAGCAGTACTTC. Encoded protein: CAWRGESYEQYF.

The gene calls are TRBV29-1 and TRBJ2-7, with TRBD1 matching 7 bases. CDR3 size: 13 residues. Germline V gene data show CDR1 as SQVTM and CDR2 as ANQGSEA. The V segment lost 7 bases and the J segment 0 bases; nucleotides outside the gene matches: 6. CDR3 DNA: TGCAGCGCTCTGACAGGGAACTCCTACGAGCAGTACTTC. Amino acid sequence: CSALTGNSYEQYF.

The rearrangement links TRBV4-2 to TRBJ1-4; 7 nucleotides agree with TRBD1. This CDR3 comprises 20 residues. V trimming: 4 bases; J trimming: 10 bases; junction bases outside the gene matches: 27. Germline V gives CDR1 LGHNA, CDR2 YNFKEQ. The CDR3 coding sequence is TGTGCCAGCAGCCCAAGAGAGACAGGGACCTCATCCCCGGCGACCGGAAAACTGTTTTTT. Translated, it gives CASSPRETGTSSPATGKLFF.

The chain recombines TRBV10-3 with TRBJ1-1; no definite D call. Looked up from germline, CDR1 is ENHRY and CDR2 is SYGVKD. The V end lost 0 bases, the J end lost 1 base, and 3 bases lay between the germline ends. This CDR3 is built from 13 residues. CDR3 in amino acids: CAISESRNTEAFF. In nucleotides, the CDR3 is TGTGCCATCAGTGAGTCGAGGAACACTGAAGCTTTCTTT.

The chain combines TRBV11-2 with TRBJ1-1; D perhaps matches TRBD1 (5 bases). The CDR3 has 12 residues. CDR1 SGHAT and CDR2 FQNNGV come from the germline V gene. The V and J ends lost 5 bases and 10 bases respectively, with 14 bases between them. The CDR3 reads CASSPPGGGAFF. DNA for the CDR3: TGTGCCAGCAGCCCTCCGGGGGGAGGAGCTTTCTTT. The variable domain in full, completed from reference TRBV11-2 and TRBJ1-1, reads EAGVAQSPRYKIIEKRQSVAFWCNPISGHATLYWYQQILGQGPKLLIQFQNNGVVDDSQLPKDRFSAERLKGVDSTLKIQPAKLEDSAVYLCASSPPGGGAFFGQGTRLTVV.

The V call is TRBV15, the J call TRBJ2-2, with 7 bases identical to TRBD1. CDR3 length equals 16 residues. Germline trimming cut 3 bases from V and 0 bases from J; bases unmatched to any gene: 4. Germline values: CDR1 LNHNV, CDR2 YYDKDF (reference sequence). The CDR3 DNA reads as TGTGCCACCAGCAGCGCACAGGGGACGAACACCGGGGAGCTGTTTTTT. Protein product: CATSSAQGTNTGELFF.

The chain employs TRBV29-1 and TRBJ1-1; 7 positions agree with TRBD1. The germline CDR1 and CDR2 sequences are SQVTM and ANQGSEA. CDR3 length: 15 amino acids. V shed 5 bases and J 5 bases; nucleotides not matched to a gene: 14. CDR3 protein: CSVQVGGTRGTEAFF. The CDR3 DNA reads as TGCAGCGTTCAGGTAGGGGGCACCCGGGGAACTGAAGCTTTCTTT.

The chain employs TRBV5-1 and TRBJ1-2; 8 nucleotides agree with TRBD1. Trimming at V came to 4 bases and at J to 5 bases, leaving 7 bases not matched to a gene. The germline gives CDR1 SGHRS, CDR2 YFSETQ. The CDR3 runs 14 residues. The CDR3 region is CASSHGQGQYGYTF. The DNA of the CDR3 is TGCGCCAGCAGCCATGGACAGGGCCAGTATGGCTACACCTTC.

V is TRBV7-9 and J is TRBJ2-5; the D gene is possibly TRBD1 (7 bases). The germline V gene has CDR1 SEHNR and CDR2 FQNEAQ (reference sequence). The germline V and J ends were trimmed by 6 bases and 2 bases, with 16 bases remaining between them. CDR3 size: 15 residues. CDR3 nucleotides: TGTGCCAGCAGAAGGAGGGGACAGAATCAAGAGACCCAGTACTTC. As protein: CASRRRGQNQETQYF.

CDR3 sequence (DNA): TGTGCCAGCAGTGAATCGTCAGGTGAGCAGTTCTTC. Its protein product is CASSESSGEQFF. The V and J genes are TRBV2 and TRBJ2-1; D remains ambiguous. The CDR3 spans 12 residues. Germline V lookup: CDR1 SNHLY, CDR2 FYNNEI. V was cut by 2 bases and J by 9 bases, with 8 bases left in between.

The chain's CDR3 is CAWSVSVPRVFF. CDR3 sequence (DNA): TGTGCCTGGAGTGTCTCAGTGCCCAGGGTTTTCTTT. This chain links TRBV30 with TRBJ1-1; perhaps TRBD1 as D (5 bases). V was pared by 0 bases and J by 13 bases, with 15 bases between. The germline V gene encodes CDR1 GTSNPN and CDR2 SVGIG (reference sequence). The CDR3 spans 12 residues.

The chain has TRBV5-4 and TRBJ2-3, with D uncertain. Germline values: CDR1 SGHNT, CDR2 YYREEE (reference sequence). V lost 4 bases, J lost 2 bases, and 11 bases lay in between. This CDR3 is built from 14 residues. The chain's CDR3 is CASSPTNPTDTQYF. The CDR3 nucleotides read TGTGCCAGCAGCCCAACTAACCCCACAGATACGCAGTATTTT.

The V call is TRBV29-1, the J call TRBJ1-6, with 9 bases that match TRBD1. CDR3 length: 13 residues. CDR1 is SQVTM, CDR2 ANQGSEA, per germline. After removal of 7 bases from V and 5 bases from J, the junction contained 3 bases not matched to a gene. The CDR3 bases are TGCAGCGCCCGGACAGGGGATAATTCACCCCTCCACTTT. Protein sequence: CSARTGDNSPLHF.

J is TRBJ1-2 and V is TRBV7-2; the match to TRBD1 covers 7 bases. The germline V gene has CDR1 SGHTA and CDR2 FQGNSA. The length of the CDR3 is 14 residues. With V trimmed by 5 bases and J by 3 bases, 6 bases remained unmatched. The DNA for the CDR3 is TGTGCCAGCAGCGCCCGACAGGGCCACTATGGCTACACCTTC. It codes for CASSARQGHYGYTF. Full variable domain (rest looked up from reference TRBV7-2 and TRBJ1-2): GAGVSQSPSNKVTEKGKDVELRCDPISGHTALYWYRQSLGQGLEFLIYFQGNSAPDKSGLPSDRFSAERTGGSVSTLTIQRTQQEDSAVYLCASSARQGHYGYTFGSGTRLTVV.

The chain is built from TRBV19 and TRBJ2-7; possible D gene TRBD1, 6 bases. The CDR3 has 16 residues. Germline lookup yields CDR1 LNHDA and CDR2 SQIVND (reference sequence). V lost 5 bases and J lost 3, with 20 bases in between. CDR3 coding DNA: TGTGCCAGTAGTGTCCCCCGGGACAAGGGCAACTACGAGCAGTACTTC. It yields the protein CASSVPRDKGNYEQYF.

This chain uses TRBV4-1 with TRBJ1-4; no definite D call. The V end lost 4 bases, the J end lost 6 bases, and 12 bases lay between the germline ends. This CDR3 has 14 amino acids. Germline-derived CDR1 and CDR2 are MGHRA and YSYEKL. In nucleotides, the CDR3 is TGCGCCAGCAGCCGACTTCTCCGCGATGAAAAACTGTTTTTT. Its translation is CASSRLLRDEKLFF.

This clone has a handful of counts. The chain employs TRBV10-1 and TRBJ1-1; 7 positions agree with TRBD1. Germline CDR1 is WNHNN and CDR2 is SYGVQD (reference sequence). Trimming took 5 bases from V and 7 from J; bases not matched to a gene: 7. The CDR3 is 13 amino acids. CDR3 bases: TGCGCCAGCAGTCTTGACAGGGCGAGTGAAGCTTTCTTT. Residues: CASSLDRASEAFF.

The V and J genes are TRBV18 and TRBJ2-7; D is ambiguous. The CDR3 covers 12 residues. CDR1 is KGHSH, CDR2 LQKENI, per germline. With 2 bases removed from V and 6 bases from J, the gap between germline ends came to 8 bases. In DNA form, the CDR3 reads TGTGCCAGCTCACCATCGGCGGTCGAGCAGTACTTC. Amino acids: CASSPSAVEQYF.

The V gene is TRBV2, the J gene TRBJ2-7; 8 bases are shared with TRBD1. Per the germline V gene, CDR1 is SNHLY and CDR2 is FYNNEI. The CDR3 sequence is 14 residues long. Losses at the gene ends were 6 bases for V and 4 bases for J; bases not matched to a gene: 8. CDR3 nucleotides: TGTGCCAGCAGGGACAGGGCCCCTAGTTACGAGCAGTACTTC. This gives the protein CASRDRAPSYEQYF.

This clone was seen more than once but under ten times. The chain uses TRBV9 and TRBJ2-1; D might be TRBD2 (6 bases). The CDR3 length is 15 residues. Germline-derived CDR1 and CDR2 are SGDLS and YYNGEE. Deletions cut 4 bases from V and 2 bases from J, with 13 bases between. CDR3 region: CASSPRGLTYNEQFF. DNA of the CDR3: TGTGCCAGCAGCCCCCGGGGACTCACCTACAATGAGCAGTTCTTC.

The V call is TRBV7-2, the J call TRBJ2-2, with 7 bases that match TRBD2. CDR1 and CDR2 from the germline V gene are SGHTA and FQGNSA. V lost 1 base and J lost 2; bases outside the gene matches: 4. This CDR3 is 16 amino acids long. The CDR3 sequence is CASSLVPSGNTGELFF. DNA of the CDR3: TGTGCCAGCAGCTTAGTACCTAGCGGTAACACCGGGGAGCTGTTTTTT.

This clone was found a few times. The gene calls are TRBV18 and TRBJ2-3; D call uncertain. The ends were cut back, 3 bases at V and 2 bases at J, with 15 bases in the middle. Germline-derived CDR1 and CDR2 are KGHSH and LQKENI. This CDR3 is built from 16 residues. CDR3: CASSPTRRTITDTQYF. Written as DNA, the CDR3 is TGTGCCAGCTCACCCACACGGAGAACAATCACAGATACGCAGTATTTT. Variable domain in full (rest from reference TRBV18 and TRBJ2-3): NAGVMQNPRHLVRRRGQEARLRCSPMKGHSHVYWYRQLPEEGLKFMVYLQKENIIDESGMPKERFSAEFPKEGPSILRIQQVVRGDSAAYFCASSPTRRTITDTQYFGPGTRLTVL.

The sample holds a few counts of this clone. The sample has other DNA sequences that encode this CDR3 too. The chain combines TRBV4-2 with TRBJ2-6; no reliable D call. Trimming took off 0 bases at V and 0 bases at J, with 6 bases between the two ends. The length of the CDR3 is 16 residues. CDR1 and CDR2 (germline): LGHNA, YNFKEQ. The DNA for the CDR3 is TGTGCCAGCAGCCAAGACTTGTCCTCTGGGGCCAACGTCCTGACTTTC. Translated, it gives CASSQDLSSGANVLTF.

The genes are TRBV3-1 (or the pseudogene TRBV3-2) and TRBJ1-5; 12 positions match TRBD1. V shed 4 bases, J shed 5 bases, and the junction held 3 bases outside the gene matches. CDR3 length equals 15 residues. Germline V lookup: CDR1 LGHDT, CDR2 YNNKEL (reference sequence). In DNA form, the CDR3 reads TGTGCCAGCAGCCTCGGGACAGGGGGCTATCAGCCCCAGCATTTT. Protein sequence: CASSLGTGGYQPQHF.

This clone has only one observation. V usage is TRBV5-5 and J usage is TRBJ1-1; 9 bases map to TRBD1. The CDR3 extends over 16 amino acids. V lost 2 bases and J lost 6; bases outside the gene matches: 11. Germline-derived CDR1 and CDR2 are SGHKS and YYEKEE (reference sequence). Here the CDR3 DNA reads TGTGCCAGCAGCTTCGGAGCCGGGACAGGGTGGCCTGAAGCTTTCTTT. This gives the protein CASSFGAGTGWPEAFF.

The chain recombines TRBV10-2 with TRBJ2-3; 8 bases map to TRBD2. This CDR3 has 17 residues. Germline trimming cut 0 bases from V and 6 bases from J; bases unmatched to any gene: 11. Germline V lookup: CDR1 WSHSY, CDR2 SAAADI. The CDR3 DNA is TGCGCCAGCAGTGAGTCGACCCTCACGGGGGGGCGTGATACGCAGTATTTT. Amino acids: CASSESTLTGGRDTQYF.